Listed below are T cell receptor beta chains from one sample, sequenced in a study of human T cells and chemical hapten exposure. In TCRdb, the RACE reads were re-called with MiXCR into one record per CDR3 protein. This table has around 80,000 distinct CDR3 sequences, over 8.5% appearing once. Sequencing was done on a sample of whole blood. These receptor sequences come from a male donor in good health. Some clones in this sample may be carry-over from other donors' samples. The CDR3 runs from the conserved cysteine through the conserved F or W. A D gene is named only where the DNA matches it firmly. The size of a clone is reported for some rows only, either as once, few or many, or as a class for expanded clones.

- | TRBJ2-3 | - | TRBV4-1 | CASSQDAGSGTDTQYF | TGCGCCAGCAGCCAAGACGCGGGCTCTGGCACAGATACGCAGTATTTT
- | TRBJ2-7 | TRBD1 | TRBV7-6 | CASSLGDRAPYEQYF | TGTGCCAGCAGCTTAGGGGACAGGGCCCCCTACGAGCAGTACTTC
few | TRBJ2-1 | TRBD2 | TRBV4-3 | CASSQGIVSGGGGSYNEQFF | TGCGCCAGCAGCCAAGGAATAGTTAGCGGGGGGGGAGGCTCCTACAATGAGCAGTTCTTC
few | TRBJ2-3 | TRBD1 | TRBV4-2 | CASSQGTGRNADTQYF | TGTGCCAGCAGCCAGGGGACAGGGAGAAACGCAGATACGCAGTATTTT
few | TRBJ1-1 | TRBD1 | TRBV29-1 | CSVEAGTAYEGAFF | TGCAGCGTTGAAGCCGGGACAGCTTATGAGGGAGCTTTCTTT
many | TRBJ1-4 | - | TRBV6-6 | CASSSEVAATNEKLFF | TGTGCCAGCAGTTCCGAAGTAGCTGCAACTAATGAAAAACTGTTTTTT
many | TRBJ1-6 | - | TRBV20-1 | CSARDHMGNSYNSPLHF | TGCAGTGCTAGAGATCACATGGGAAACTCCTATAATTCACCCCTCCACTTT
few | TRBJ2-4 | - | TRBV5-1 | CASSLAGGKNIQYF | TGCGCCAGCAGCTTGGCTGGGGGCAAAAACATTCAGTACTTC
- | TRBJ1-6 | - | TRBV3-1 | CASSQVGGRDSPLHF | TGTGCCAGCAGCCAAGTCGGGGGGCGAGATTCACCCCTCCACTTT
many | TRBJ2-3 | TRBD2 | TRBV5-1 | CASSSGRLAGGSLTDTQYF | TGCGCCAGCAGCTCAGGACGACTAGCGGGAGGGTCCCTCACAGATACGCAGTATTTT
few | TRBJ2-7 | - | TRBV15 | CATSRDQGSHPEHPYF | TGTGCCACCAGCAGAGACCAAGGGAGCCACCCCGAGCACCCGTACTTC
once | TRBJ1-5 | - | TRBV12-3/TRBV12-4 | CASSLALEVGQPQHF | TGTGCCAGCAGTTTAGCCCTGGAGGTGGGTCAGCCCCAGCATTTT
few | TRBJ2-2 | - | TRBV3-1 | CASSQAHPGELFF | TGTGCCAGCAGCCAAGCACACCCCGGGGAGCTGTTTTTT
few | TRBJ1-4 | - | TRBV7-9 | CASSLFGTGNEKLFF | TGTGCCAGCAGCTTATTCGGGACGGGTAATGAAAAACTGTTTTTT
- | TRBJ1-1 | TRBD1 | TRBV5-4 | CASSLGDRGLSTEAFF | TGTGCCAGCAGCTTGGGGGACAGGGGGCTGAGCACTGAAGCTTTCTTT
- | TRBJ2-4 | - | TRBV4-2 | CASSLEGGQKNIQYF | TGTGCCAGCAGCCTAGAGGGGGGCCAGAAAAACATTCAGTACTTC
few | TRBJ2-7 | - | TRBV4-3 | CASSQEGQEYEQYF | TGCGCCAGCAGCCAAGAAGGGCAGGAGTACGAGCAGTACTTC
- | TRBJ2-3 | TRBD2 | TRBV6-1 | CASSVKREGTDTQYF | TGTGCCAGCAGTGTCAAGCGGGAGGGCACAGATACGCAGTATTTT
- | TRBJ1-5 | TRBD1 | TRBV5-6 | CASSAGQGLNQPQHF | TGTGCCAGCAGCGCCGGACAGGGCCTCAATCAGCCCCAGCATTTT
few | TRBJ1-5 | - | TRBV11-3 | CASSWRPVGQPQHF | TGTGCCAGCAGCTGGAGACCCGTAGGTCAGCCCCAGCATTTT
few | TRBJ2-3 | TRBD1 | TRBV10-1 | CASSESRGLSTDTQYF | TGCGCCAGCAGTGAGTCAAGGGGGCTGAGCACAGATACGCAGTATTTT
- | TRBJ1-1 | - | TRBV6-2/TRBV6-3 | CASSYSPPGPSRTEAFF | TGTGCCAGCAGTTACTCACCTCCGGGACCCTCGAGGACTGAAGCTTTCTTT
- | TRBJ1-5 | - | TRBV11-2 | CASSSSQFGSNQPQHF | TGTGCCAGCAGCTCCTCTCAGTTCGGGAGCAATCAGCCCCAGCATTTT
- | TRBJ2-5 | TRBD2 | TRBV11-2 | CASSFTTQGFSGQETQYF | TGTGCCAGCAGCTTCACGACCCAGGGTTTTAGCGGGCAAGAGACCCAGTACTTC
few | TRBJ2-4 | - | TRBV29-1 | CSVGAELAKNIQYF | TGCAGCGTTGGTGCAGAGCTAGCCAAAAACATTCAGTACTTC
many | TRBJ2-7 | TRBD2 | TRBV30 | CAWSVLREGSYEQYF | TGTGCCTGGAGTGTTTTGCGGGAGGGCTCCTACGAGCAGTACTTC
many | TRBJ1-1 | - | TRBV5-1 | CASSLDQSTEAFF | TGCGCCAGCAGCTTGGATCAGAGCACTGAAGCTTTCTTT
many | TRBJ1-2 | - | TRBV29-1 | CSVGGASANYGYTF | TGCAGCGTTGGAGGAGCCTCGGCTAACTATGGCTACACCTTC
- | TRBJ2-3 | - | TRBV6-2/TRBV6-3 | CASSYSIKGGHSTPDTQYF | TGTGCCAGCAGTTACTCGATAAAAGGCGGCCACAGCACCCCAGATACGCAGTATTTT
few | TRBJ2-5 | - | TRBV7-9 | CASSVTSKTQYF | TGTGCCAGCAGCGTAACCTCAAAAACCCAGTACTTC